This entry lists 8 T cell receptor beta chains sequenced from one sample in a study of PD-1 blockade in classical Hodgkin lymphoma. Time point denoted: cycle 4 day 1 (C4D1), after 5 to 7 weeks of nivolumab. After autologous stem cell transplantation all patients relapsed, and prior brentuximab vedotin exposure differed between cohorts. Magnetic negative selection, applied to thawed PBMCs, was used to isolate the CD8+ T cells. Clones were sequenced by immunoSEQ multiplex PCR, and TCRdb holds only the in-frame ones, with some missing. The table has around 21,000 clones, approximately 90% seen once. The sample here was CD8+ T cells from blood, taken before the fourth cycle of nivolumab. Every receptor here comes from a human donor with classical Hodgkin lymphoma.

This CDR3 is CASSQEEWAGIPGSYTF. Here the CDR3 DNA reads TGTGCCAGCAGCCAAGAGGAGTGGGCCGGAATCCCTGGGAGCTACACCTTC. The chain joins TRBV4-2 to TRBJ1-2, with D unresolved. This CDR3 is built from 17 residues. Trimming stripped 0 bases from V and 9 bases from J, with 23 bases between. CDR1 is LGHNA, CDR2 YNFKEQ, per germline.

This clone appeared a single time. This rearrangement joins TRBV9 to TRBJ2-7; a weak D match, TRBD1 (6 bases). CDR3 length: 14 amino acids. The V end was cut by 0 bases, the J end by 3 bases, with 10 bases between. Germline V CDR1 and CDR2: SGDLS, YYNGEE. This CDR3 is CASSVGTGLYEQYF. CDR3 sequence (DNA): TGTGCCAGCAGCGTAGGAACAGGGCTCTACGAGCAGTACTTC.

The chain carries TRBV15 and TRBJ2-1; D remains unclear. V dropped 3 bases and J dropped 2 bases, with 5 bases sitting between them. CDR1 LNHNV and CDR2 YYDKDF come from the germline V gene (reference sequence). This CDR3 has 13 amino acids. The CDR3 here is CATSSPTYNEQFF. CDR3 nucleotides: TGTGCCACCAGCAGCCCGACCTACAATGAGCAGTTCTTC.

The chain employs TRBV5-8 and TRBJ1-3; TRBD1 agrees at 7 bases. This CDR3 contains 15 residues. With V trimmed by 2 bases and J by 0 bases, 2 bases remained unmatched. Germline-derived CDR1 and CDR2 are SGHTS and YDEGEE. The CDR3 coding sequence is TGTGCCAGCAGCTTCGGGACAGCCTCTGGAAACACCATATATTTT. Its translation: CASSFGTASGNTIYF.

The CDR3 loop reads CASSTEWEGAAEAFF. CDR3 DNA: TGTGCCAGCAGCACAGAATGGGAGGGAGCGGCTGAAGCTTTCTTT. The rearrangement links TRBV5-5 to TRBJ1-1; D unresolved. Germline V lookup: CDR1 SGHKS, CDR2 YYEKEE (reference sequence). This CDR3 region has 15 residues. V was clipped by 4 bases and J by 6 bases, with 19 bases between them.

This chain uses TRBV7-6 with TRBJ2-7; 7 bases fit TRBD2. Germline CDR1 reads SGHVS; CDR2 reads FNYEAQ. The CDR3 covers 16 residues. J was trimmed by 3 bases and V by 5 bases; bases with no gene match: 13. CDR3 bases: TGTGCCAGCAGCCCCCCGGTTGCGGGAGACAGCTACGAGCAGTACTTC. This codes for CASSPPVAGDSYEQYF.

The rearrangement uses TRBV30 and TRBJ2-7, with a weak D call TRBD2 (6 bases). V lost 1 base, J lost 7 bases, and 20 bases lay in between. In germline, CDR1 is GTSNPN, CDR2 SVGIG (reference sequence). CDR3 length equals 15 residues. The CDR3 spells CAWSASTARAGEQYF. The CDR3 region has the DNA TGTGCCTGGAGTGCCTCAACGGCCCGGGCGGGGGAGCAGTACTTC.

This CDR3 is CASSFLGAEYGYTF. Written as DNA, the CDR3 is TGTGCCAGCAGTTTTTTGGGGGCAGAATATGGCTACACCTTC. This chain links TRBV27 with TRBJ1-2, with a possible D match to TRBD1 (6 bases). Germline loops: CDR1 MNHEY, CDR2 SMNVEV (reference sequence). CDR3 length: 14 residues. The germline V and J ends were trimmed by 3 bases and 5 bases, with 13 bases remaining between them.